The 32 T cell receptor beta chains presented below share a single source sample, sequenced in a study of blood T cell repertoires in COVID-19. Sequencing used immunoSEQ multiplex PCR; TCRdb keeps in-frame clones, though not all of them. The sample carries 200,000 to 250,000 clones, around 83% recorded once. Sample: peripheral blood. These receptor sequences come from a man aged 50 to 60 with active or convalescent COVID-19.

This chain uses TRBV10-3 with TRBJ1-3; 11 positions match TRBD1. CDR3 length: 21 residues. V shed 3 bases and J 4 bases; nucleotides not matched to a gene: 20. Germline loops: CDR1 ENHRY, CDR2 SYGVKD. The CDR3 DNA reads as TGTGCCATCAGTGATCTGGTCCAGGACAGGGGGCGCGGGACACTCGGAAACACCATATATTTT. Translation: CAISDLVQDRGRGTLGNTIYF.

V gene TRBV18 combines with J gene TRBJ2-2; D perhaps matches TRBD1 (5 bases). Germline CDR1 KGHSH, CDR2 LQKENI. The V and J ends lost 5 bases and 0 bases respectively, with 13 bases between them. The CDR3 runs 16 residues. The CDR3 region is CASSLDPGPNTGELFF. The DNA of the CDR3 is TGTGCCAGCTCATTAGATCCAGGGCCGAACACCGGGGAGCTGTTTTTT.

This clone was recorded a few times. This chain joins TRBV2 and TRBJ2-5; 9 positions agree with TRBD1. CDR1 is SNHLY and CDR2 is FYNNEI in the germline V gene. V lost 7 bases and J lost 5; bases outside the gene matches: 5. CDR3 length: 13 amino acids. CDR3 sequence (DNA): TGTGCCAGCAAGGACAGGGGAGAGGAGACCCAGTACTTC. Its translation: CASKDRGEETQYF.

This clone occurred a few times. This rearrangement joins TRBV9 to TRBJ2-3, with a tentative D call TRBD1 (5 bases). Germline V gene sequence: CDR1 SGDLS, CDR2 YYNGEE. The CDR3 consists of 13 residues. Trimming removed 4 bases from V and 4 bases from J, with 10 bases in between. In DNA form, the CDR3 reads TGTGCCAGCAGCTCAGGGAAACCAGATACGCAGTATTTT. This sequence encodes CASSSGKPDTQYF.

V is TRBV2 and J is TRBJ1-4; TRBD1 is a possible D gene (5 bases). Trimming shortened V by 4 bases and J by 8 bases, and 11 bases separated the two germline ends. CDR3 length: 13 residues. Germline CDR1 is SNHLY and CDR2 is FYNNEI. The CDR3 spells CASSGGGEEKLFF. DNA of the CDR3: TGTGCCAGCAGTGGGGGAGGGGAGGAAAAACTGTTTTTT. The variable domain in full, completed from reference TRBV2 and TRBJ1-4, reads EPEVTQTPSHQVTQMGQEVILRCVPISNHLYFYWYRQILGQKVEFLVSFYNNEISEKSEIFDDQFSVERPDGSNFTLKIRSTKLEDSAMYFCASSGGGEEKLFFGSGTQLSVL.

This chain joins TRBV28 and TRBJ2-3, with 8 bases aligning to TRBD2. The CDR3 runs 17 residues. From germline, CDR1 is MDHEN and CDR2 SYDVKM. Losses at the gene ends were 6 bases for V and 3 bases for J; bases not matched to a gene: 14. CDR3 DNA sequence: TGTGCCAGCAGCTTCCCGCTCGGTAGCGGGGTGACAGATACGCAGTATTTT. Encoded protein: CASSFPLGSGVTDTQYF.

The chain links TRBV11-2 to TRBJ2-2; possible D gene TRBD2, 6 bases. There are 16 residues in the CDR3. Trimming stripped 1 base from V and 6 bases from J, with 15 bases between. CDR1 SGHAT and CDR2 FQNNGV come from the germline V gene. CDR3 loop: CASSLGGGIDPGELFF. CDR3 nucleotides: TGTGCCAGCAGCTTAGGTGGGGGGATAGATCCCGGGGAGCTGTTTTTT.

The CDR3 region has the DNA TGTGCCAGTAGTATTCAGACAGGCTCAGATACGCAGTATTTT. Amino acid sequence: CASSIQTGSDTQYF. This chain uses TRBV19 with TRBJ2-3; D perhaps matches TRBD1 (6 bases). Trimming removed 3 bases from V and 4 bases from J, with 11 bases in between. Looked up from germline, CDR1 is LNHDA and CDR2 is SQIVND (reference sequence). The CDR3 runs to 14 residues.

In this sample, this clone turned up a few times. J is TRBJ2-3 and V is TRBV4-3, with a possible D match to TRBD2 (7 bases). Germline CDR1 reads LGHNA; CDR2 reads YSLEER. The CDR3 totals 16 residues. Trimming took off 0 bases at V and 2 bases at J, with 12 bases between the two ends. CDR3 nucleotides: TGCGCCAGCAGCCAAGACGCGGGGGCCCACACAGATACGCAGTATTTT. Its protein is CASSQDAGAHTDTQYF.

The chain recombines TRBV4-1 with TRBJ1-1; 7 bases map to TRBD1. Germline V CDR1 and CDR2: MGHRA, YSYEKL. The CDR3 totals 13 residues. The V and J ends lost 1 base and 8 bases, in that order; junction bases with no gene match: 4. The CDR3 here is CASSQAGGVEAFF. CDR3 sequence (DNA): TGCGCCAGCAGCCAAGCAGGGGGTGTCGAAGCTTTCTTT.

CDR3 region: CAWSPGWGGEQFF. The CDR3 region has the DNA TGTGCCTGGAGCCCCGGGTGGGGGGGTGAGCAGTTCTTC. This chain uses TRBV30 with TRBJ2-1, with TRBD2 identical over 7 bases. The ends lost 3 bases at V and 9 bases at J; junction bases unmatched: 8. The germline V gene has CDR1 GTSNPN and CDR2 SVGIG (reference sequence). The CDR3 extends over 13 amino acids.

A single count supports this clone. This rearrangement joins TRBV10-3 to TRBJ1-2; perhaps TRBD1 as D (5 bases). Germline values: CDR1 ENHRY, CDR2 SYGVKD. The CDR3 sequence is 13 residues long. V shed 4 bases and J shed 6 bases, with 12 bases lying between them. The CDR3 loop is CAISGGLGDGYTF. CDR3 coding DNA: TGTGCCATCAGTGGGGGACTTGGGGATGGCTACACCTTC.

The chain carries TRBV6-5 and TRBJ2-5; D unclear. The V end lost 6 bases, the J end lost 0 bases, and 14 bases lay between the germline ends. The germline CDR1 and CDR2 sequences are MNHEY and SVGAGI. CDR3 size: 15 residues. The CDR3 coding sequence is TGTGCCAGCAGAAGGCCGACTCGGTACCAAGAGACCCAGTACTTC. It specifies CASRRPTRYQETQYF.

The chain combines TRBV4-3 with TRBJ1-4; 8 bases fit TRBD1. Germline CDR1 LGHNA, CDR2 YSLEER. This CDR3 spans 15 amino acids. V lost 1 base, J lost 3 bases, and 1 base stayed unmatched. This chain's CDR3 is CASSQGGQANEKLFF. In DNA form, the CDR3 reads TGCGCCAGCAGCCAAGGGGGACAGGCTAATGAAAAACTGTTTTTT.

The rearrangement joins TRBV5-5 to TRBJ2-7; 8 bases are shared with TRBD1. V trimming: 1 base; J trimming: 0 bases; junction bases outside the gene matches: 0. Germline CDR1 SGHKS, CDR2 YYEKEE (reference sequence). The CDR3 runs 14 residues. The CDR3 sequence: CASSLQGASYEQYF. The DNA for the CDR3 is TGTGCCAGCAGCTTGCAGGGGGCCTCCTACGAGCAGTACTTC. Together with reference TRBV5-5 and TRBJ2-7, the CDR3 gives the full variable domain: DAGVTQSPTHLIKTRGQQVTLRCSPISGHKSVSWYQQVLGQGPQFIFQYYEKEERGRGNFPDRFSARQFPNYSSELNVNALLLGDSALYLCASSLQGASYEQYFGPGTRLTVT.

This clone was seen a handful of times. The V and J genes are TRBV5-1 and TRBJ1-1; 12 nucleotides match TRBD1. The CDR3 runs to 18 residues. With V trimmed by 5 bases and J by 1 base, 12 bases remained unmatched. Looked up from germline, CDR1 is SGHRS and CDR2 is YFSETQ. Written as DNA, the CDR3 is TGCGCCAGCAGGAAGGGACAGGGGGCGCTTAGGGAGAACACTGAAGCTTTCTTT. Protein product: CASRKGQGALRENTEAFF. Combining the CDR3 with reference TRBV5-1 and TRBJ1-1 gives the whole variable domain KAGVTQTPRYLIKTRGQQVTLSCSPISGHRSVSWYQQTPGQGLQFLFEYFSETQRNKGNFPGRFSGRQFSNSRSEMNVSTLELGDSALYLCASRKGQGALRENTEAFFGQGTRLTVV.

This rearrangement joins TRBV24-1 to TRBJ1-2, with 9 bases lining up with TRBD1. Germline V gene data show CDR1 as KGHDR and CDR2 as SFDVKD. CDR3 size: 15 residues. Trimming removed 3 bases from V and 2 bases from J; junction bases left unmatched: 3. The CDR3 protein is CATSDEGQGNYGYTF. The CDR3 DNA is TGTGCCACCAGTGATGAGGGACAGGGAAACTATGGCTACACCTTC.

The chain carries TRBV29-1 and TRBJ2-2, with 9 bases identical to TRBD2. CDR1 is SQVTM and CDR2 is ANQGSEA in the germline V gene. This CDR3 is built from 17 residues. V gave up 2 bases and J gave up 0 bases; unmatched junction bases: 7. The CDR3 is CSVELAGGGANTGELFF. CDR3 nucleotide sequence: TGCAGCGTTGAACTGGCGGGAGGGGGCGCGAACACCGGGGAGCTGTTTTTT.

This clone was picked up one time. The chain is built from TRBV11-2 and TRBJ2-3, with 10 bases that match TRBD1. Trimming at V came to 1 base and at J to 5 bases, leaving 6 bases not matched to a gene. The germline CDR1 and CDR2 sequences are SGHAT and FQNNGV. The CDR3 spans 16 residues. CDR3 region: CASSLGLRTGGDTQYF. As DNA, the CDR3 is TGTGCCAGCAGCTTAGGCCTTCGGACAGGGGGAGATACGCAGTATTTT.

The chain employs TRBV19 and TRBJ1-1; possible D gene TRBD1, 6 bases. The CDR3 is made up of 15 amino acids. V was pared by 3 bases and J by 1 base, with 12 bases between. Looked up from germline, CDR1 is LNHDA and CDR2 is SQIVND (reference sequence). CDR3 DNA sequence: TGTGCCAGTAGTATCACCAGGGGATCGAACACTGAAGCTTTCTTT. It codes for CASSITRGSNTEAFF.

This rearrangement joins TRBV18 to TRBJ2-3, with 7 bases fitting TRBD1. The CDR3 is 16 residues long. CDR1 and CDR2 (germline): KGHSH, LQKENI. Trimming took 4 bases from V and 4 from J; bases not matched to a gene: 11. CDR3 DNA: TGTGCCAGCTCACTCCTACAGGGACAGCCTGCAGATACGCAGTATTTT. It translates to CASSLLQGQPADTQYF.

The rearrangement joins TRBV6-5 to TRBJ1-2; weak D call: TRBD1 (6 bases). Germline V lookup: CDR1 MNHEY, CDR2 SVGAGI. CDR3 size: 14 residues. V lost 8 bases and J 2 bases, leaving 15 bases between the germline ends. CDR3 DNA sequence: TGTGCCAGCTCTCGAGGACAGAGGAACTATGGCTACACCTTC. Residues: CASSRGQRNYGYTF.

This clone showed up just once. The V call is TRBV27, the J call TRBJ1-2; D is undetermined. CDR1 is MNHEY and CDR2 is SMNVEV in the germline V gene (reference sequence). The CDR3 length is 13 residues. Trimming removed 5 bases from V and 4 bases from J, with 11 bases in between. Written as DNA, the CDR3 is TGTGCCAGCAGTCCACGAGAGGGCTATGGCTACACCTTC. This translates into CASSPREGYGYTF.

This rearrangement joins TRBV18 to TRBJ1-2, with 9 bases identical to TRBD1. Germline V gene lookup returns CDR1 KGHSH and CDR2 LQKENI. CDR3 length: 17 residues. The V segment lost 1 base and the J segment 0 bases; nucleotides outside the gene matches: 6. As DNA, the CDR3 is TGTGCCAGCTCACCACGACAGGGGGACCTTTCTAACTATGGCTACACCTTC. It translates to CASSPRQGDLSNYGYTF.

This sequence joins TRBV6-5 and TRBJ2-4; tentatively, D is TRBD2 (5 bases). There are 15 residues in the CDR3. Germline CDR1 reads MNHEY; CDR2 reads SVGAGI. Deletions cut 5 bases from V and 6 bases from J, with 17 bases between. CDR3 region: CASSMGEPAVNIQYF. The DNA for the CDR3 is TGTGCCAGCAGTATGGGAGAACCAGCTGTAAACATTCAGTACTTC.

This clone was seen a few times. The chain uses TRBV4-1 and TRBJ1-2; a weak D match, TRBD1 (6 bases). This CDR3 has 16 residues. Germline lookup yields CDR1 MGHRA and CDR2 YSYEKL. V lost 3 bases to trimming and J lost 1 base, with 15 bases between them. CDR3: CASSQGTLRGNYGYTF. CDR3 sequence (DNA): TGCGCCAGCAGCCAGGGGACGCTCAGGGGTAACTATGGCTACACCTTC.

This chain joins TRBV28 and TRBJ2-5, with 9 positions matching TRBD1. The ends lost 4 bases at V and 6 bases at J; junction bases unmatched: 9. This CDR3 comprises 15 residues. Germline V lookup: CDR1 MDHEN, CDR2 SYDVKM. In DNA form, the CDR3 reads TGTGCCAGCAGTTCACCGGGACAGGGTTTACAGACCCAGTACTTC. Translating it yields CASSSPGQGLQTQYF.

This chain links TRBV4-3 with TRBJ2-7; TRBD2 aligns across 7 bases. In germline, CDR1 is LGHNA, CDR2 YSLEER. Germline trimming cut 4 bases from V and 2 bases from J; bases unmatched to any gene: 8. The CDR3 runs 15 residues. The CDR3 protein is CASSLLASGTYEQYF. The DNA for the CDR3 is TGCGCCAGCAGCCTGCTTGCTAGCGGAACCTACGAGCAGTACTTC.

The chain has TRBV5-1 and TRBJ2-1, with TRBD2 matching 9 bases. CDR1 and CDR2 from the germline V gene are SGHRS and YFSETQ. Trimming cost V 0 bases and J 7 bases; bases outside gene matches: 5. The CDR3 sequence is 15 residues long. The CDR3 region is CASSLATSGLNEQFF. CDR3 nucleotide sequence: TGCGCCAGCAGCTTGGCGACTAGCGGATTAAATGAGCAGTTCTTC.

This clone was counted once. V is TRBV7-9 and J is TRBJ1-2, with 7 bases lining up with TRBD1. J gave up 1 base and V 5 bases, and 4 bases lay outside the gene matches. Germline CDR1 SEHNR, CDR2 FQNEAQ (reference sequence). This CDR3 comprises 14 residues. The CDR3 loop is CASSRDRDNYGYTF. In DNA, the CDR3 is TGTGCCAGCAGCCGTGACAGGGATAACTATGGCTACACCTTC. Looking up the rest from reference TRBV7-9 and TRBJ1-2 gives the full variable domain: DTGVSQNPRHKITKRGQNVTFRCDPISEHNRLYWYRQTLGQGPEFLTYFQNEAQLEKSRLLSDRFSAERPKGSFSTLEIQRTEQGDSAMYLCASSRDRDNYGYTFGSGTRLTVV.

This clone showed up many times. The V gene is TRBV19, the J gene TRBJ1-5; D is unresolved. This CDR3 is 15 amino acids long. Trimming removed 3 bases at V and 0 bases at J, with 9 bases between. Germline V lookup: CDR1 LNHDA, CDR2 SQIVND (reference sequence). This CDR3 is CASSIRGNSNQPQHF. As DNA, the CDR3 is TGTGCCAGTAGTATCCGGGGAAATAGCAATCAGCCCCAGCATTTT.

The CDR3 loop is CASSSYPGTVNSPLHF. CDR3 bases: TGTGCCAGCAGCTCCTATCCCGGGACAGTTAATTCACCCCTCCACTTT. The V and J genes are TRBV6-6 and TRBJ1-6, with 7 bases matching TRBD1. The CDR3 is 16 amino acids. Trimming cost V 6 bases and J 6 bases; bases outside gene matches: 11. CDR1 and CDR2 from the germline V gene are MNHNY and SVGAGI (reference sequence).